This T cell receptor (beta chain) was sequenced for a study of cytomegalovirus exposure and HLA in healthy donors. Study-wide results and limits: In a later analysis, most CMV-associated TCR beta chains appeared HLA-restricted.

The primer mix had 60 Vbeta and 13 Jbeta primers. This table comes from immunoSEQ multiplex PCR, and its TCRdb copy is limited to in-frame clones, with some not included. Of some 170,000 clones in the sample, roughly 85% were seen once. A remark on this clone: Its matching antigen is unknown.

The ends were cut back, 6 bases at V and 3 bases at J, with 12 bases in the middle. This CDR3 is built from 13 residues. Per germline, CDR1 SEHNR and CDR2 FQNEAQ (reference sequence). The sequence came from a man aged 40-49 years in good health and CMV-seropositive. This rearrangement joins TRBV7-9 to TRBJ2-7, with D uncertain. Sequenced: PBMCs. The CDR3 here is CASSHSHGYEQYF. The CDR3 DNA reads TGTGCCAGCAGTCACTCCCATGGCTACGAGCAGTACTTC.